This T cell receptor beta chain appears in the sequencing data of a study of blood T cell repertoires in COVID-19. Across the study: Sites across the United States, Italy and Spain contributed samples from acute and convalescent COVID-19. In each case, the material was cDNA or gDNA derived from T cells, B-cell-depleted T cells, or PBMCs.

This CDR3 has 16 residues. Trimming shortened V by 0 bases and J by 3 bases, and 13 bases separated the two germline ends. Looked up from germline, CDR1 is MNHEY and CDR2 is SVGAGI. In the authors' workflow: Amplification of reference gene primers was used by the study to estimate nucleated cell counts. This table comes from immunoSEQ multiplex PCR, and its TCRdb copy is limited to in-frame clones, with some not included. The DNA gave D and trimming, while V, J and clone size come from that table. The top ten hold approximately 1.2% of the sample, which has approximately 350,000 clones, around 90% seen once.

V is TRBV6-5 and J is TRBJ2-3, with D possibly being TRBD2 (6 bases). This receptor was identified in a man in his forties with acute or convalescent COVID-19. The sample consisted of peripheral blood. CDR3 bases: TGTGCCAGCAGTTACTCCCCAGGCGGAGGGACAGATACGCAGTATTTT. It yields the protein CASSYSPGGGTDTQYF.